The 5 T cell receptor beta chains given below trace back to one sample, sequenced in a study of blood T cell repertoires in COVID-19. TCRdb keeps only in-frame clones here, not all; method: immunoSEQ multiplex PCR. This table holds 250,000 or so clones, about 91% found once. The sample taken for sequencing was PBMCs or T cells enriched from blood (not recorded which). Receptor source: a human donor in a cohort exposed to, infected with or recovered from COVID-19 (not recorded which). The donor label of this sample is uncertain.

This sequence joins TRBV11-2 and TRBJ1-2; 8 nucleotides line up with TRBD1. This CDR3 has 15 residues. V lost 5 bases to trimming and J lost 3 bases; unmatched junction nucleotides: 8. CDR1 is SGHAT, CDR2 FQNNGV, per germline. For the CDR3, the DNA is TGTGCCAGCAGCCCCCTGACAGGGGCTGACTATGGCTACACCTTC. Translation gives CASSPLTGADYGYTF.

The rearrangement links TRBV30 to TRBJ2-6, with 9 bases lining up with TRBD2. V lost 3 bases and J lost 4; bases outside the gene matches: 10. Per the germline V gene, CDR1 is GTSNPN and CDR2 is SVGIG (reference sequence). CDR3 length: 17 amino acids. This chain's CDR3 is CAWRASGTRRGANVLTF. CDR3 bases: TGTGCCTGGAGAGCTAGCGGGACCCGGCGAGGGGCCAACGTCCTGACTTTC.

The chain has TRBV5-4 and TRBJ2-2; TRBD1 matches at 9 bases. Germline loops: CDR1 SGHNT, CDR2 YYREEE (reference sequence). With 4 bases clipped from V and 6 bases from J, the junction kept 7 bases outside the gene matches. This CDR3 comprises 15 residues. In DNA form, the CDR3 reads TGTGCCAGCAGCCGCGGGACAGGGAGAGCCGGGGAGCTGTTTTTT. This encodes CASSRGTGRAGELFF.

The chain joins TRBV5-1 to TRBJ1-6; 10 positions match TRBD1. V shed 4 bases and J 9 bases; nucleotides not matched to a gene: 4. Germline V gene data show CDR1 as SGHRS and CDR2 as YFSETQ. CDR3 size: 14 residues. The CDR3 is CASSGGQGLSPLHF. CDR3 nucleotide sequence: TGCGCCAGCAGCGGGGGACAGGGGCTTTCACCCCTCCACTTT.

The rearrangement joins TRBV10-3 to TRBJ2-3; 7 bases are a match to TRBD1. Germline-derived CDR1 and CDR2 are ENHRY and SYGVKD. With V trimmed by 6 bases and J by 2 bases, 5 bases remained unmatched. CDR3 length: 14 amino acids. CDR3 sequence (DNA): TGTGCCATCAGGACCGGGACAGTCACAGATACGCAGTATTTT. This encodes CAIRTGTVTDTQYF.